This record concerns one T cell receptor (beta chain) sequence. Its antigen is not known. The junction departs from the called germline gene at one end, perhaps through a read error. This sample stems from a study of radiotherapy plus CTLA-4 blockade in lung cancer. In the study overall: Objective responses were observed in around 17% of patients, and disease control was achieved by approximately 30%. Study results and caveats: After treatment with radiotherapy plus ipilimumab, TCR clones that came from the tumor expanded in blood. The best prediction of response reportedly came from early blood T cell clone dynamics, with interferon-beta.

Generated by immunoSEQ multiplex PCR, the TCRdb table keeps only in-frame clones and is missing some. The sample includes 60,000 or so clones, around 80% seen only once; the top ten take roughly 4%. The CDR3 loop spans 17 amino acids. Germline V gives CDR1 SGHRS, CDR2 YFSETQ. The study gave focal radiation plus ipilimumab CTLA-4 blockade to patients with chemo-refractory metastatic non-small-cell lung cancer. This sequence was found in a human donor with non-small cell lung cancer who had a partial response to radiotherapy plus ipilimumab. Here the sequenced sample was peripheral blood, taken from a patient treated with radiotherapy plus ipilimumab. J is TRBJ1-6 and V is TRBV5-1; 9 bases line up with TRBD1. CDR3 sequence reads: CASSPGTGPLSNSLLHF. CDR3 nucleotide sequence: TGCGCCAGCAGTCCCGGGACAGGGCCACTAAGTAATTCACTCCTCCACTTT.